This T cell receptor beta chain was found in a study of blood T cell repertoires in COVID-19. The overall study: PBMCs, B-cell-depleted T cells, or T cells provided the cDNA or gDNA that made up the material.

The repertoire was sequenced with immunoSEQ multiplex PCR; TCRdb's copy has only in-frame clones and lacks some. The repertoire includes 350,000 to 450,000 clones, 75% to 90% of them detected once, and approximately 4.7% sits in the top ten. V was pared by 6 bases and J by 9 bases, with 9 bases between. Germline V gene lookup returns CDR1 ENHRY and CDR2 SYGVKD. This CDR3 has 12 amino acids. The specimen was PBMCs or T cells enriched from blood (not recorded which). The clonotype comes from a woman aged 50 to 60 who had recovered from COVID-19. The V gene is TRBV10-3, the J gene TRBJ1-6; the D is unclear. Written as DNA, the CDR3 is TGTGCCATCAGGGAACGGAGTTCACCCCTCCACTTT. As protein: CAIRERSSPLHF.